This TCR beta chain comes out of a study of regulatory T cells in long-lasting Graves disease. Broader study findings: Comparison showed that persistent patients shared more public clonotypes (roughly 2,700) than new patients (966).

There are 13 residues in the CDR3. J was trimmed by 9 bases and V by 1 base; bases with no gene match: 5. Germline CDR1 reads GTSNPN; CDR2 reads SVGIG (reference sequence). Construction of TCR beta libraries relied on iRepertoire HTBI primers and on Arm-PCR targeting CDR3 regions. How the authors handled the data: Samples collectively showed 62 TRBV and 14 TRBJ segments. TCRdb itself ran the multiplex PCR reads through MiXCR, one entry per CDR3 protein. None of the V and J calls come from the authors' own analysis; TCRdb made them. In the table there are about 430,000 distinct CDR3 sequences, roughly 21% of which are singletons. This clonotype was detected only a few times. Its target is not known. Time point: persistent/refractory GD, antithyroid drugs over 5 years with positive TRAb. The TCR library was made from RNA that had been extracted from PBMCs in TRIzol.

Specimen: peripheral blood mononuclear cells (PBMCs), collected when the disease was refractory, from a patient treated with antithyroid drugs. The clonotype was recovered from a female donor with Graves disease. The chain employs TRBV30 and TRBJ1-5; 8 bases fit TRBD1. The CDR3 here is CAWSEQGVGPQHF. The CDR3 region has the DNA TGTGCCTGGAGTGAACAGGGGGTCGGGCCCCAGCATTTT.